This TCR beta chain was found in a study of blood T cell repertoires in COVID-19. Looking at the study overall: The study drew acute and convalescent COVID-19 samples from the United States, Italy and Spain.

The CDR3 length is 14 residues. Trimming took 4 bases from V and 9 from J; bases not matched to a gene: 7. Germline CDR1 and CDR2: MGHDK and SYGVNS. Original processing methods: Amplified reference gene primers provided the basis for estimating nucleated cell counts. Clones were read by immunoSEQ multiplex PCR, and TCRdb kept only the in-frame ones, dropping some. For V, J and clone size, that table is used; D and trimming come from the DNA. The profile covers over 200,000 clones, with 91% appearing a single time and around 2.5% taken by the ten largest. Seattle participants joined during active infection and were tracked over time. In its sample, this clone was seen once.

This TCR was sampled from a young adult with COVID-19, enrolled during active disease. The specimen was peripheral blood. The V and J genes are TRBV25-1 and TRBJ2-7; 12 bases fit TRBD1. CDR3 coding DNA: TGTGCCAGCAGTGGGGGGACAGGGGGCGCGTGGCAGTACTTC. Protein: CASSGGTGGAWQYF.